One and the same sample provided the 24 T cell receptor beta chains below, sequenced in a study of neurological immune-mediated disorders. TCRdb redid the calling of the 5' RACE reads with MiXCR, one entry per CDR3 protein. The table shows roughly 120,000 distinct CDR3 sequences, with around 3% occurring only once. Sequencing was performed on PBMCs. The receptors come from a woman aged 25 to 39 with multiple sclerosis.

This clonotype was observed at least ten times. The CDR3 DNA reads TGTGCCAGCAAGCCGTGGGAGAATGAGCAGTTCTTC. Its translation is CASKPWENEQFF. The rearrangement joins TRBV7-9 to TRBJ2-1; possible D gene TRBD2, 5 bases. Germline V gene sequence: CDR1 SEHNR, CDR2 FQNEAQ (reference sequence). V was cut by 7 bases and J by 7 bases, with 11 bases left in between. The CDR3 length is 12 residues.

This clonotype appeared many times. The V call is TRBV6-2 or TRBV6-3, the J call TRBJ1-5, with TRBD1 as a possible D gene (5 bases). The CDR3 is 15 amino acids. The germline gives CDR1 MNHEY, CDR2 SVGEGT. V was shortened by 5 bases and J by 2 bases, with 13 bases between the two germline ends. The CDR3 sequence: CASSRGGNGNQPQHF. The DNA of the CDR3 is TGTGCCAGCAGTAGGGGAGGAAACGGCAATCAGCCCCAGCATTTT.

This clonotype was counted at least ten times. V usage is TRBV12-3 or TRBV12-4 and J usage is TRBJ2-2, with D uncertain. The V gene lost 3 bases and the J gene lost 7 bases, with 6 bases spanning the gap. CDR3 size: 12 residues. The CDR3 DNA reads TGTGCCAGCAGTTTCGCTTTCGGGGAGCTGTTTTTT. This translates into CASSFAFGELFF.

In its sample, this clonotype was seen many times. This CDR3 reads CASSYTTGVGTDTQYF. In nucleotides, the CDR3 is TGTGCCAGCAGTTACACCACAGGGGTTGGGACAGATACGCAGTATTTT. The V and J genes are TRBV6-5 and TRBJ2-3; 7 positions agree with TRBD1. The CDR3 runs 16 residues. CDR1 and CDR2 from the germline V gene are MNHEY and SVGAGI. Trimming removed 2 bases from V and 3 bases from J; junction bases left unmatched: 8.

This clonotype was seen a few times. The chain employs TRBV19 and TRBJ2-2; the D is unclear. With 5 bases removed from V and 0 bases from J, the gap between germline ends came to 13 bases. The CDR3 loop spans 16 amino acids. Germline loops: CDR1 LNHDA, CDR2 SQIVND (reference sequence). The CDR3 reads CASSPVGKTNTGELFF. CDR3 sequence (DNA): TGTGCCAGTAGTCCCGTGGGTAAGACGAACACCGGGGAGCTGTTTTTT.

The rearrangement joins TRBV25-1 to TRBJ2-3, with D perhaps TRBD1 (6 bases). The length of the CDR3 is 13 residues. Germline-derived CDR1 and CDR2 are MGHDK and SYGVNS. Between the trimmed V and J ends, which lost 0 bases and 6 bases, there was a span of 7 bases. The CDR3 here is CASSEYRGDTQYF. The CDR3 DNA is TGTGCCAGCAGTGAATATAGGGGGGATACGCAGTATTTT.

The sample holds many counts of this clonotype. This chain connects TRBV28 to TRBJ1-2; D is undetermined. The V gene's germline CDR1 is MDHEN and CDR2 SYDVKM. The CDR3 consists of 12 residues. Trimming removed 6 bases at V and 4 bases at J, with 9 bases between. CDR3 sequence: CASSPGFYGYTF. The DNA for the CDR3 is TGTGCCAGCAGCCCTGGGTTCTATGGCTACACCTTC.

This clonotype has at least ten counts. The genes are TRBV3-1 and TRBJ2-3; D gene uncertain. V lost 1 base, J lost 2 bases, and 13 bases lay in between. Germline loops: CDR1 LGHDT, CDR2 YNNKEL (reference sequence). This CDR3 has 16 amino acids. CDR3 protein: CASSQVVGQITDTQYF. In nucleotides, the CDR3 is TGTGCCAGCAGCCAAGTTGTTGGGCAGATCACAGATACGCAGTATTTT.

This clonotype was detected ten times or more. In DNA form, the CDR3 reads TGCAGTGCTAATAGGGGCGGGAGCACAGATACGCAGTATTTT. Translating it yields CSANRGGSTDTQYF. The chain joins TRBV20-1 to TRBJ2-3; D is possibly TRBD1 or TRBD2 (5 bases each). V was pared by 4 bases and J by 0 bases, with 11 bases between. Germline V gene lookup returns CDR1 DFQATT and CDR2 SNEGSKA (reference sequence). CDR3 length equals 14 residues.

The rearrangement joins TRBV6-5 to TRBJ2-3, with TRBD2 matching 8 bases. CDR1 is MNHEY, CDR2 SVGAGI, per germline. The CDR3 loop spans 15 amino acids. The J segment lost 4 bases and the V segment lost 2 bases, leaving 5 bases of the junction unmatched. The CDR3 bases are TGTGCCAGCAGTTACCTAGGAGCGGGAGCAGATACGCAGTATTTT. The encoded protein is CASSYLGAGADTQYF.

This clonotype was detected many times. J is TRBJ2-5 and V is TRBV7-2, with no clear D. The V gene lost 2 bases and the J gene lost 7 bases, with 14 bases spanning the gap. Germline V gene sequence: CDR1 SGHTA, CDR2 FQGNSA. The CDR3 consists of 14 residues. The CDR3: CASSLNRPSGTQYF. CDR3 DNA: TGTGCCAGCAGCTTAAATCGCCCCTCCGGGACCCAGTACTTC.

This clonotype was counted at least ten times. The CDR3 region has the DNA TGTGCCAGCAGCTTAGCCGCTGGTGAGGGATACGAGCAGTACTTC. This sequence encodes CASSLAAGEGYEQYF. The rearrangement joins TRBV7-7 to TRBJ2-7; a possible D gene is TRBD2 (5 bases). There are 15 residues in the CDR3. CDR1 and CDR2 (germline): SSHAT, FNYEAQ (reference sequence). V was clipped by 0 bases and J by 4 bases, with 13 bases between them.

This clonotype was observed at least ten times. This chain connects TRBV3-1 to TRBJ2-7, with D tentatively TRBD1 (6 bases). The CDR3 runs to 14 residues. Trimming removed 0 bases at V and 6 bases at J, with 12 bases between. From germline, CDR1 is LGHDT and CDR2 YNNKEL (reference sequence). The CDR3 loop reads CASSQDPGQLEQYF. CDR3 DNA sequence: TGTGCCAGCAGCCAAGATCCCGGACAGCTCGAGCAGTACTTC.

This clonotype has a count of ten or more. The rearrangement joins TRBV4-3 to TRBJ2-3; 11 positions agree with TRBD2. Germline V gene lookup returns CDR1 LGHNA and CDR2 YSLEER. The CDR3 loop spans 17 amino acids. V lost 3 bases to trimming and J lost 0 bases; unmatched junction nucleotides: 5. This CDR3 reads CASSHGTSGSSTDTQYF. For the CDR3, the DNA is TGCGCCAGCAGCCACGGGACTAGCGGTTCTAGCACAGATACGCAGTATTTT.

This clonotype occurred many times. The CDR3, as DNA: TGCAGTGTTCCGCCGCCAGGCGTTCAGCCCCAGCATTTT. Amino acid sequence: CSVPPPGVQPQHF. The chain couples TRBV20-1 to TRBJ1-5; no reliable D call. V lost 7 bases and J 6 bases, leaving 16 bases between the germline ends. CDR1 is DFQATT and CDR2 is SNEGSKA in the germline V gene (reference sequence). CDR3 length: 13 residues.

This clonotype was picked up a small number of times. The rearrangement links TRBV2 to TRBJ2-2; unclear D gene. V gave up 1 base and J gave up 3 bases, with 15 bases separating them. Germline V gives CDR1 SNHLY, CDR2 FYNNEI. This CDR3 spans 17 amino acids. In nucleotides, the CDR3 is TGTGCCAGCAGTGAAGAGAATATTTTCCCCGACACCGGGGAGCTGTTTTTT. It translates to CASSEENIFPDTGELFF.

This clonotype was counted ten times or more. The chain joins TRBV7-9 to TRBJ2-5; D unresolved. CDR1 is SEHNR and CDR2 is FQNEAQ in the germline V gene (reference sequence). The V and J ends lost 5 bases and 5 bases respectively, with 15 bases between them. CDR3 length: 14 amino acids. The CDR3 DNA is TGTGCCAGCAGCAACCGGACGGTTCGGGAGACCCAGTACTTC. The encoded protein is CASSNRTVRETQYF.

The chain employs TRBV27 and TRBJ2-3; D unresolved. The CDR3 runs to 16 residues. Per the germline V gene, CDR1 is MNHEY and CDR2 is SMNVEV (reference sequence). V lost 5 bases and J lost 7, with 22 bases in between. CDR3 in DNA: TGTGCCAGCAGTCCCACCACCACCAGTTTATCGCATACGCAGTATTTT. It is translated as CASSPTTTSLSHTQYF.

This clonotype was detected many times. The V gene is TRBV7-9, the J gene TRBJ1-2; D is ambiguous. Germline V gene sequence: CDR1 SEHNR, CDR2 FQNEAQ (reference sequence). Trimming took off 3 bases at V and 1 base at J, with 9 bases between the two ends. This CDR3 has 14 residues. CDR3 coding DNA: TGTGCCAGCAGCTTGCTCGGGGTTAACTATGGCTACACCTTC. It encodes CASSLLGVNYGYTF.

This clonotype was counted ten times or more. The gene calls are TRBV5-1 and TRBJ1-1; D not resolved. V lost 4 bases and J lost 2, with 12 bases in between. Germline V gene data show CDR1 as SGHRS and CDR2 as YFSETQ. The CDR3 has 14 residues. The CDR3 region has the DNA TGCGCCAGCAGCGTCAAGGTAGGAAACACTGAAGCTTTCTTT. Translated, it gives CASSVKVGNTEAFF.

This clonotype has just a few counts. This sequence joins TRBV20-1 and TRBJ2-1, with 7 bases lining up with TRBD1. There are 16 residues in the CDR3. Germline V gives CDR1 DFQATT, CDR2 SNEGSKA (reference sequence). The ends lost 0 bases at V and 10 bases at J; junction bases unmatched: 15. CDR3 bases: TGCAGTGCTAGAGAGACGGGACAGAGGATGATTAGGGAGCAGTTCTTC. Translating it yields CSARETGQRMIREQFF.

This clonotype was seen repeatedly, ten times or more. The chain links TRBV18 to TRBJ1-6; D is unclear. The V end was cut by 3 bases, the J end by 3 bases, with 9 bases between. Germline-derived CDR1 and CDR2 are KGHSH and LQKENI. The CDR3 runs to 15 residues. The CDR3 here is CASSPSGFYNSPLHF. The CDR3 nucleotides are TGTGCCAGCTCACCCTCCGGATTCTATAATTCACCCCTCCACTTT.

This clonotype was detected many times. The chain employs TRBV20-1 and TRBJ2-7, with D unresolved. Germline-derived CDR1 and CDR2 are DFQATT and SNEGSKA (reference sequence). V shed 1 base and J shed 6 bases, with 10 bases lying between them. CDR3 length: 12 residues. CDR3 DNA sequence: TGCAGTGCTAGAGCCTGGGGTGTCGAGCAGTACTTC. This encodes CSARAWGVEQYF.

The sample holds many counts of this clonotype. The chain combines TRBV7-9 with TRBJ2-1; 9 positions match TRBD1. The trim removed 4 bases at V and 9 bases at J, leaving 1 base unmatched. This CDR3 has 12 residues. Germline V lookup: CDR1 SEHNR, CDR2 FQNEAQ (reference sequence). The CDR3 loop reads CASSSGQGEQFF. The CDR3 bases are TGTGCCAGCAGCTCGGGACAGGGTGAGCAGTTCTTC. The full variable domain, with the rest looked up from reference TRBV7-9 and TRBJ2-1, is DTGVSQNPRHKITKRGQNVTFRCDPISEHNRLYWYRQTLGQGPEFLTYFQNEAQLEKSRLLSDRFSAERPKGSFSTLEIQRTEQGDSAMYLCASSSGQGEQFFGPGTRLTVL.